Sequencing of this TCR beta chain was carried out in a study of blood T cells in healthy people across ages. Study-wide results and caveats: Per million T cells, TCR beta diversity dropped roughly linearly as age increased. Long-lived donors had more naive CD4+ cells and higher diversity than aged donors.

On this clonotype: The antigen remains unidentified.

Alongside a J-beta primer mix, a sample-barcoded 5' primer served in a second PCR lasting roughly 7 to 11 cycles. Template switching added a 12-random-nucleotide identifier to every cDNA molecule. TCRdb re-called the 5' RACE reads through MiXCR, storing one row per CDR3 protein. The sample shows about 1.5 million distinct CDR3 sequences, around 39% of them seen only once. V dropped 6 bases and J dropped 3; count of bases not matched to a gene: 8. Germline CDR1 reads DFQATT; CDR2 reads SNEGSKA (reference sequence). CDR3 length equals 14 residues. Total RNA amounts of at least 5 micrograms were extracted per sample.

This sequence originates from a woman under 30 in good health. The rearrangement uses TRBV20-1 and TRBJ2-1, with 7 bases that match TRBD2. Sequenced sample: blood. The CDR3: CSAPGSGNYNEQFF. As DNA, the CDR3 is TGCAGTGCCCCTGGGAGCGGGAACTACAATGAGCAGTTCTTC.